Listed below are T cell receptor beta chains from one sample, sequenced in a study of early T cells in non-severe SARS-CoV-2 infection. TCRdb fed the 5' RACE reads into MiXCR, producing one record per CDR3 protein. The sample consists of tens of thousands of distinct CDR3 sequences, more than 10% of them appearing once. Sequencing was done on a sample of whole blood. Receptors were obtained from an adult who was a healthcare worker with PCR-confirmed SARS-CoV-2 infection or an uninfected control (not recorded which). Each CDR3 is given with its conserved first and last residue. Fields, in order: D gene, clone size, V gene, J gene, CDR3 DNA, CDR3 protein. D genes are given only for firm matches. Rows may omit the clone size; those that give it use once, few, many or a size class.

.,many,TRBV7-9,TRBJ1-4,TGTGCCAGCAGTAAAGGTCCAAGCTTTAATGAAAAACTGTTTTTT,CASSKGPSFNEKLFF
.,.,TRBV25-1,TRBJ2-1,TGTGCCAGCAGTGAAGGGGAATCCTACAATGAGCAGTTCTTC,CASSEGESYNEQFF
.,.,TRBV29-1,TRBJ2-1,TGCAGCGTCGGCAGTCGAAATGAGCAGTTCTTC,CSVGSRNEQFF
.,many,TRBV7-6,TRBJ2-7,TGTGCCAGCAGCTTAGAAGGGGGGTACGAGCAGTACTTC,CASSLEGGYEQYF
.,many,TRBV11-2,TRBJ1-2,TGTGCCAGCAGCCCCGCAGTGGGGAACTATGGCTACACCTTC,CASSPAVGNYGYTF
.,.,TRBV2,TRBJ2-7,TGTGCCAGCAGTGATCGTATGGGGCAGGGGACCTACGAGCAGTACTTC,CASSDRMGQGTYEQYF
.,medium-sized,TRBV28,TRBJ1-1,TGTGCCAGCAGTTCCGCTCACCCGAACACTGAAGCTTTCTTT,CASSSAHPNTEAFF
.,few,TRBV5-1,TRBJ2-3,TGCGCCAGCAGCCTGCAGGGCGGGGACGTCACAGATACGCAGTATTTT,CASSLQGGDVTDTQYF
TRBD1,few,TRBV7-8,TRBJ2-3,TGTGCCAGCAGCTCGGACAGGGGTGTTTTATATACGCAGTATTTT,CASSSDRGVLYTQYF
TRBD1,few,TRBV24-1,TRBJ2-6,TGTGCCACCAGTGCGGACAGGGGTAACTCTGGGGCCAACGTCCTGACTTTC,CATSADRGNSGANVLTF
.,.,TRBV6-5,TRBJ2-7,TGTGCCAGCAGTTATGACACCTACGAGCAGTACTTC,CASSYDTYEQYF
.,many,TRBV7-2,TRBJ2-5,TGTGCCAGCAGCTTAGCGCAAGGGGGGCGGGAGACCCAGTACTTC,CASSLAQGGRETQYF
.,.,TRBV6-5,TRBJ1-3,TGTGCCAGCAGTTTAAGCCCAGGGAGAAACACCATATATTTT,CASSLSPGRNTIYF
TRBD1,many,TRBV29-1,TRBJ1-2,TGCAGCGTTATGACAGGGAACTATGGCTACACCTTC,CSVMTGNYGYTF
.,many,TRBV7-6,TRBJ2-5,TGTGCCAGCAGCTTAGGCGACAGGAGATGGGAGACCCAGTACTTC,CASSLGDRRWETQYF
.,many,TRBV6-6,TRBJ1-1,TGTGCCAGCAGTAAGGGGCAGACTGAAGCTTTCTTT,CASSKGQTEAFF
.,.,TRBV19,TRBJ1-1,TGTGCCAGCTATGAAGGAGGACGGGGCACTGAAGCTTTCTTT,CASYEGGRGTEAFF
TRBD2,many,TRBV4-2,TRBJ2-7,TGTGCCAGCAGCCCCAGACTAGCGGGAGGCGAGCAGTACTTC,CASSPRLAGGEQYF
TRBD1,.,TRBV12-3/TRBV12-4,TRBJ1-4,TGTGCCAGCAGTTGGACAGGGGCCGGTGAAAAACTGTTTTTT,CASSWTGAGEKLFF
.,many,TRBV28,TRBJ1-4,TGTGCCGCCGAGGGTCCAAATGAAAAACTGTTTTTT,CAAEGPNEKLFF
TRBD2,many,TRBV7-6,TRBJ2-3,TGTGCCAGCAGCCGTCAGGGAGGGCCGGGCACAGATACGCAGTATTTT,CASSRQGGPGTDTQYF
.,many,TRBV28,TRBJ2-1,TGTGCCAGCAGTTTTTTAGGGTGGCGTTCCTACAATGAGCAGTTCTTC,CASSFLGWRSYNEQFF
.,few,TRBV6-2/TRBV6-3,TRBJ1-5,TGTGCCAGCAGCTCATTCCGGGACAACAATCAGCCCCAGCATTTT,CASSSFRDNNQPQHF
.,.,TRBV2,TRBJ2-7,TGTGCCAGCATAGGGACCCTTCTGTCCGAGCAGTACTTC,CASIGTLLSEQYF
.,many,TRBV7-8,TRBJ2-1,TGTGCCAGCAGCTTAGTATGGGGCAATGAGCAGTTCTTC,CASSLVWGNEQFF
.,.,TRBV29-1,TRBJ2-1,TGCAGCGTTGAAGGGGGAAGGGGGGCCTCCTACAATGAGCAGTTCTTC,CSVEGGRGASYNEQFF
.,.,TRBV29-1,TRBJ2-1,TGCAGCGTCCTAACTGATTTTAACGAGCAGTTCTTC,CSVLTDFNEQFF
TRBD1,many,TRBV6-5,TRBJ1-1,TGTGCCAGTCGTAAGACGGGACAGGGGAACACTGAAGCTTTCTTT,CASRKTGQGNTEAFF
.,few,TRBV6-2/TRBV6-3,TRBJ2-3,TGTGCCAGCAGAATGGACTACCGCGGAGATACGCAGTATTTT,CASRMDYRGDTQYF
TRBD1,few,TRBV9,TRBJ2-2,TGTGCCAGCAGCGTTGGGACAGATTACACCGGGGAGCTGTTTTTT,CASSVGTDYTGELFF
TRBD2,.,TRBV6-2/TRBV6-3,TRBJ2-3,TGTGCCAGCAGTACCACAGCGGGAGAGGTCGCAGATACGCAGTATTTT,CASSTTAGEVADTQYF
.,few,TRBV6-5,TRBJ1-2,TGTGCCAGCAGTTCCTACAGGCTCTCCAATGGCTACACCTTC,CASSSYRLSNGYTF
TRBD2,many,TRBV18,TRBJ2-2,TGTGCCAGCTCACCACGAGCGGGAGCCGTGGCCGGGGAGCTGTTTTTT,CASSPRAGAVAGELFF
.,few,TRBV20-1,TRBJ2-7,TGCAGTGCCCCGACAGGTCGCTCCTACGAGCAGTACTTC,CSAPTGRSYEQYF
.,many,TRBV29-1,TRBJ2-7,TGCAGCGTTGAAGATCGGGATTACGAGCAGTACTTC,CSVEDRDYEQYF
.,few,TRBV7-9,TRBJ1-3,TGTGCCAGCAGCCCCCGGGACGGCAACTCTGGAAACACCATATATTTT,CASSPRDGNSGNTIYF
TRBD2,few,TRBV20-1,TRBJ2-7,TGCAGTGCTAGAGGACTAGCGGGGGCGTCAATAGGGGAGCAGTACTTC,CSARGLAGASIGEQYF
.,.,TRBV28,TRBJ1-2,TGTGCCAGCAGTTTTCAAACCTGGGGCTACACCTTC,CASSFQTWGYTF
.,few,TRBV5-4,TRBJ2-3,TGTGCCAGCAGCACGGGGGGCACAGATACGCAGTATTTT,CASSTGGTDTQYF
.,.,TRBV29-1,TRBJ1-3,TGCAGCGTTGATCCCACGGGGTCTGGAAACACCATATATTTT,CSVDPTGSGNTIYF
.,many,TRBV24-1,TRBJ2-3,TGTGCCACCAGTGATGGCAGAACAGATACGCAGTATTTT,CATSDGRTDTQYF
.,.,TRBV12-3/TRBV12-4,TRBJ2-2,TGTGCCAGCAGCCTACAGTTACCCGGGGAGCTGTTTTTT,CASSLQLPGELFF
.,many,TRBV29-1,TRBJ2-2,TGCAGCGCGGCAGGGGGGATTCGCACCGGGGAGCTGTTTTTT,CSAAGGIRTGELFF
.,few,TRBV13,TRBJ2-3,TGTGCCAGCAGCTTAGGCCATGGCGGAAGGACAGATACGCAGTATTTT,CASSLGHGGRTDTQYF
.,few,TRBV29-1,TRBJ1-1,TGCAGCGGCAGGAACACTGAAGCTTTCTTT,CSGRNTEAFF
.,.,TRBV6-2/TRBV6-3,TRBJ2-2,TGTGCCAGCAGTTCCAGCGGGTGGGGGGAGCTGTTTTTT,CASSSSGWGELFF
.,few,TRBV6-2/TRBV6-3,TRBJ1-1,TGTGCCAGCAGTTACGGGGAGACTGAAGCTTTCTTT,CASSYGETEAFF
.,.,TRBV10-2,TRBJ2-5,TGCGCCAGCAGTGAGACGCAGGGGACCCAGTACTTC,CASSETQGTQYF
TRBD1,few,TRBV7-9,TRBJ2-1,TGTGCCAGCAGCCTCGACAGGGCCCAGGATGAGCAGTTCTTC,CASSLDRAQDEQFF
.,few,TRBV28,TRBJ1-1,TGTGCCAGCAGTCCGCCACAGCTTGAAGCTTTCTTT,CASSPPQLEAFF